This T cell receptor beta chain was captured in a study of cytotoxic CD8 clonotypes in ibrutinib-treated CLL. This CDR3 contains 15 residues. Trimming stripped 6 bases from V and 1 base from J, with 15 bases between. Germline V gene lookup returns CDR1 LNHDA and CDR2 SQIVND (reference sequence). The assay was immunoSEQ multiplex PCR, and TCRdb's table has in-frame clones only and misses some. The sample has about 140,000 clones; 60% to 80% are singletons. Sequenced material: PBMCs, taken after 12 months of ibrutinib treatment. This sequence was found in a human donor with chronic lymphocytic leukemia. The chain couples TRBV19 to TRBJ1-1, with a possible D match to TRBD1 (5 bases). This CDR3 is CASRFGIDRNTEAFF. The CDR3 DNA follows: TGTGCCAGTAGGTTTGGGATAGACAGGAACACTGAAGCTTTCTTT.